This T cell receptor beta chain emerged from a study of cytomegalovirus exposure and HLA in healthy donors. This CDR3 contains 15 residues. Germline assignment: CDR1 LGHNA and CDR2 YSLEER. V shed 3 bases and J 4 bases; nucleotides not matched to a gene: 9. Both 60 Vbeta primers and 13 Jbeta primers went into the PCR. Profiled with immunoSEQ multiplex PCR; TCRdb holds only in-frame clones, not every one. The repertoire includes over 60,000 clones, under 80% of them detected once, and about 15% sits in the top ten. This chain joins TRBV4-3 and TRBJ2-7; 7 positions agree with TRBD2. The sequencing sample was made of PBMCs. The sequence was obtained from a male donor in good health and CMV-seropositive. The CDR3 DNA sequence: TGCGCCAGCAGCCAGGTGCCAGGGAGGGGATACGAGCAGTACTTC. Translation gives CASSQVPGRGYEQYF.